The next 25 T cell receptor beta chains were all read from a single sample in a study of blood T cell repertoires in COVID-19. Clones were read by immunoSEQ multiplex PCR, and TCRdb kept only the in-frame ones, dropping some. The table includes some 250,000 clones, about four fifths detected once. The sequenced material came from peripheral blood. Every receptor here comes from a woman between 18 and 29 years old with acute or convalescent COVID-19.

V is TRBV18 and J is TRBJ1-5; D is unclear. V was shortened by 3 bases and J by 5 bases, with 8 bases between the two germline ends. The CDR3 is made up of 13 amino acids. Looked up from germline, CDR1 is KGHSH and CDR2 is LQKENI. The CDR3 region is CASSPGSDQPQHF. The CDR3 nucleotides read TGTGCCAGCTCACCGGGGAGTGATCAGCCCCAGCATTTT.

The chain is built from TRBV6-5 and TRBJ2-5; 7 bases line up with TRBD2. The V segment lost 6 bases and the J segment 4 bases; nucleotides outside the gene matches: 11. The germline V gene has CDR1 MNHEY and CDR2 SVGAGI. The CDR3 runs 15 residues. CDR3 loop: CASRPRGGAAETQYF. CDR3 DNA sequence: TGTGCCAGCAGGCCCCGGGGAGGGGCGGCAGAGACCCAGTACTTC.

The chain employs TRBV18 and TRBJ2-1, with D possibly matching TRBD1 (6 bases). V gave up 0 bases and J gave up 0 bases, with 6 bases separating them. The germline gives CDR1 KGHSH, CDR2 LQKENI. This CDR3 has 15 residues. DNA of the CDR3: TGTGCCAGCTCACCACCGGGGGCCTCCTACAATGAGCAGTTCTTC. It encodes CASSPPGASYNEQFF.

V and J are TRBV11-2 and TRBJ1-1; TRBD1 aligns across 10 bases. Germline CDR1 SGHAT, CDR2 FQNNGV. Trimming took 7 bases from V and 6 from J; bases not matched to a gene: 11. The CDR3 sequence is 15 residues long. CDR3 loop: CASNPPGTGDPEAFF. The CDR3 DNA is TGTGCCAGCAACCCCCCTGGGACAGGGGATCCTGAAGCTTTCTTT.

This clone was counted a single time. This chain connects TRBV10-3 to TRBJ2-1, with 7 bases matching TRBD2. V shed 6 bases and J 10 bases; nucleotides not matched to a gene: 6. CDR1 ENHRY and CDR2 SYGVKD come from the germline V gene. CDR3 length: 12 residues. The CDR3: CAIRGLSSEQFF. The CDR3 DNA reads TGTGCCATCAGGGGACTATCAAGCGAGCAGTTCTTC.

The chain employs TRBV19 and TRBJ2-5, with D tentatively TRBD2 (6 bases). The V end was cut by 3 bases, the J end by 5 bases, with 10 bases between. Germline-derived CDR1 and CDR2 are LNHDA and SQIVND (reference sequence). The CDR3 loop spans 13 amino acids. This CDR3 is CASSIGGKETQYF. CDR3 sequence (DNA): TGTGCCAGTAGTATCGGAGGGAAGGAGACCCAGTACTTC.

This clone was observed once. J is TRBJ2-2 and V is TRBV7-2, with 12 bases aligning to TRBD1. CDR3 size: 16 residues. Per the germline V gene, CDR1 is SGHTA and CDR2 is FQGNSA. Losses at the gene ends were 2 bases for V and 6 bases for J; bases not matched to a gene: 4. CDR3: CASSLTRDRGPGELFF. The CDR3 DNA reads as TGTGCCAGCAGCTTAACCCGGGACAGGGGGCCCGGGGAGCTGTTTTTT. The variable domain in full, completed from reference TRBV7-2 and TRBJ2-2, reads GAGVSQSPSNKVTEKGKDVELRCDPISGHTALYWYRQSLGQGLEFLIYFQGNSAPDKSGLPSDRFSAERTGGSVSTLTIQRTQQEDSAVYLCASSLTRDRGPGELFFGEGSRLTVL.

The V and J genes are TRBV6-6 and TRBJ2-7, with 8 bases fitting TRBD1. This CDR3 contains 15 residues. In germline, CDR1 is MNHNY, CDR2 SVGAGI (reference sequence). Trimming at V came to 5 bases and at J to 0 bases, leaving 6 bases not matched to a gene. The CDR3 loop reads CASSAYRGSSYEQYF. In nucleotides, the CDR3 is TGTGCCAGCAGTGCCTACAGGGGGAGCTCCTACGAGCAGTACTTC.

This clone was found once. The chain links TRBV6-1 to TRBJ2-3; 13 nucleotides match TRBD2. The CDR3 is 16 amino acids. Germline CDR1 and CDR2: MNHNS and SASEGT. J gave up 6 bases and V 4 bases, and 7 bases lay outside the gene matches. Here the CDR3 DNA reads TGTGCCAGCAGTGGGGTGGGACTAGCGGGATTTGATACGCAGTATTTT. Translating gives CASSGVGLAGFDTQYF.

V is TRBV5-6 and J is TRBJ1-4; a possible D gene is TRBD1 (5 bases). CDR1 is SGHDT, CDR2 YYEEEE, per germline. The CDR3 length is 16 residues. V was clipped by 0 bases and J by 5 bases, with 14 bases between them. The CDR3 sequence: CASSLGVGGRNEKLFF. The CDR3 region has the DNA TGTGCCAGCAGCTTGGGGGTCGGGGGTCGAAATGAAAAACTGTTTTTT.

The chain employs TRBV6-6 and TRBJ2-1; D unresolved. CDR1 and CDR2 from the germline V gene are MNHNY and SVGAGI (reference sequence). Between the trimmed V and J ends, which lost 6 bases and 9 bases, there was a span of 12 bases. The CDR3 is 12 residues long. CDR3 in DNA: TGTGCCAGCAGCCCAATAGACTCTGAGCAGTTCTTC. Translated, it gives CASSPIDSEQFF.

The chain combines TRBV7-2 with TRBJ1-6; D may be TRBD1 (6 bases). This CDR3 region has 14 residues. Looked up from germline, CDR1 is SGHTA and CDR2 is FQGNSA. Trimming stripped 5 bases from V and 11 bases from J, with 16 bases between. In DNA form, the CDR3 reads TGTGCCAGCAGCCTAAAAACAGGGTTGACACCCCTCCACTTT. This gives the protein CASSLKTGLTPLHF.

This CDR3 reads CASSLASREQYF. DNA for the CDR3: TGTGCCAGCAGCTTAGCGTCCAGGGAGCAGTACTTC. The chain links TRBV7-8 to TRBJ2-7; D gene uncertain. Trimming pared 0 bases from V and 7 bases from J, leaving 7 bases between. This CDR3 is 12 amino acids long. Germline CDR1 is SGHVS and CDR2 is FQNEAQ.

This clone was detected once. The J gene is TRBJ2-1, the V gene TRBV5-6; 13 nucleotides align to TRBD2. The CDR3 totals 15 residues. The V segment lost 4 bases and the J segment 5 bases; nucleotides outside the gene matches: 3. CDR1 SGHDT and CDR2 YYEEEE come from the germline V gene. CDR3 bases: TGTGCCAGCAGCACGGGACTAGCGGGAAACAATGAGCAGTTCTTC. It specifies CASSTGLAGNNEQFF.

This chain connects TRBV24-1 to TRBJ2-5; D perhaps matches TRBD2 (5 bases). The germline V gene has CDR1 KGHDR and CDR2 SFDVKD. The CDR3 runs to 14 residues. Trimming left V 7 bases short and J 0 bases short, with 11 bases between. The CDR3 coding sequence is TGTGCCACCAGGGGAGCTAGCTACCAAGAGACCCAGTACTTC. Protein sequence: CATRGASYQETQYF.

The CDR3 DNA sequence: TGTGCCAGCTCAAATCTACAGGATCAGCCCCAGCATTTT. Translated: CASSNLQDQPQHF. The genes are TRBV18 and TRBJ1-5; TRBD1 might be the D (5 bases). CDR1 and CDR2 from the germline V gene are KGHSH and LQKENI. The ends were cut back, 5 bases at V and 5 bases at J, with 10 bases in the middle. The CDR3 has 13 amino acids.

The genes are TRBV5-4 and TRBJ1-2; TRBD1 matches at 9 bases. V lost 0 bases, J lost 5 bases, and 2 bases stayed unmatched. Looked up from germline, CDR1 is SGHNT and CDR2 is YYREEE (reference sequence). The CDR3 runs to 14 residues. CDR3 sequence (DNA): TGTGCCAGCAGCTTGGAAGACAGGGGGTATGGCTACACCTTC. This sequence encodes CASSLEDRGYGYTF.

The CDR3, as DNA: TGCAGCGTTGATGGTGAGTCCTCCTACGAGCAGTACTTC. This translates into CSVDGESSYEQYF. This chain joins TRBV29-1 and TRBJ2-7; no clear D gene. The CDR3 consists of 13 residues. Germline CDR1 and CDR2: SQVTM and ANQGSEA. V lost 3 bases and J lost 0, with 9 bases in between.

In DNA form, the CDR3 reads TGTGCCAGCAGCGTAGGCCCTTTGGGCGGGAGCTACAATGAGCAGTTCTTC. Translated: CASSVGPLGGSYNEQFF. The chain combines TRBV9 with TRBJ2-1; 7 positions agree with TRBD2. From germline, CDR1 is SGDLS and CDR2 YYNGEE. Trimming removed 0 bases from V and 3 bases from J; junction bases left unmatched: 9. There are 17 residues in the CDR3.

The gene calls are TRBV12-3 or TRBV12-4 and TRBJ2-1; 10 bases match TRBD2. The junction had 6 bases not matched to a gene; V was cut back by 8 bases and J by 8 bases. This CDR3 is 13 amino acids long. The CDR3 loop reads CASQGTSADEQFF. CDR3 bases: TGTGCCAGCCAGGGGACTAGCGCCGATGAGCAGTTCTTC.

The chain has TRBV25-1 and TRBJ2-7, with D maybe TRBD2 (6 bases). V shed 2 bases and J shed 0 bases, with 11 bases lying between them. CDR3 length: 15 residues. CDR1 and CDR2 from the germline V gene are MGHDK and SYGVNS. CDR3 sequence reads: CASSEVRDSSYEQYF. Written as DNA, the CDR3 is TGTGCCAGCAGTGAAGTACGGGACTCCTCCTACGAGCAGTACTTC.

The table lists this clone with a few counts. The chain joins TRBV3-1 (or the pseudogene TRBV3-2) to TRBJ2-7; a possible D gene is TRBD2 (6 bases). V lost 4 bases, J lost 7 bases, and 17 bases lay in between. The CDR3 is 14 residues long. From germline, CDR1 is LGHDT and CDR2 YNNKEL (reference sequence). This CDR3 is CASSLISGRGEQYF. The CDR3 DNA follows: TGTGCCAGCAGCCTGATATCCGGGAGAGGGGAGCAGTACTTC.

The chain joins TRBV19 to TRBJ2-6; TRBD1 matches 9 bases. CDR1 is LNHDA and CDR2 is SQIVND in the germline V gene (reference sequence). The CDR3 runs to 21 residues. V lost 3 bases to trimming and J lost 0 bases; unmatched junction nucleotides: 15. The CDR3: CASSMGDRARTKSSGANVLTF. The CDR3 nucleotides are TGTGCCAGTAGTATGGGGGACAGGGCAAGAACTAAGAGCTCTGGGGCCAACGTCCTGACTTTC.

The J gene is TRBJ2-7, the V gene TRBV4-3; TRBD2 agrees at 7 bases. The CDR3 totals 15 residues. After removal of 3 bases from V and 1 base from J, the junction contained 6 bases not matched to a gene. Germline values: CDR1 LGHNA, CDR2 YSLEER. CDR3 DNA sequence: TGCGCCAGCAGCCATGGACTAGATCGATCCTACGAGCAGTACTTC. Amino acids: CASSHGLDRSYEQYF.

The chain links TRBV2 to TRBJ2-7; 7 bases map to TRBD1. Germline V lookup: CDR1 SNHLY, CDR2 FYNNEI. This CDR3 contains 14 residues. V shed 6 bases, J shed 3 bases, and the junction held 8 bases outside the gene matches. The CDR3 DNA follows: TGTGCCAGCAGGCCCACCGGGACAGACTACGAGCAGTACTTC. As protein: CASRPTGTDYEQYF.